These 10 T cell receptor beta chains originate from one sample sequenced in a study of blood T cells in healthy people across ages (dated by TCRdb to about 2015). The library was built by means of 5' RACE. Sequenced on an Illumina HiSeq 2500. A second about 6 to 11 cycle PCR used a sample-barcoded 5' primer and a J-beta primer mix. TCRdb's own reprocessing of the public reads used fastp at Q25 and MiXCR and kept productive beta chains. When rows share a CDR3 protein, they turn into one entry using the most common DNA and genes. Present in this sample are over 1,300,000 distinct CDR3 sequences, almost 60% of which were seen just once. The ten largest make up over 5% of the sample. Sample: blood. All receptors come from a man younger than 30 in good health.

This clonotype has just a few counts. This CDR3 is CASSQDRKQSYEQYF. In DNA, the CDR3 is TGCGCCAGCAGCCAAGATCGGAAACAGTCCTACGAGCAGTACTTC. The chain employs TRBV4-1 and TRBJ2-7; no clear D. V lost 0 bases, J lost 1 base, and 10 bases lay in between. CDR1 is MGHRA, CDR2 YSYEKL, per germline. The CDR3 is 15 residues long.

The chain has TRBV12-3 or TRBV12-4 and TRBJ1-6; D perhaps matches TRBD1 (5 bases). The CDR3 contains 13 residues. The V end lost 7 bases, the J end lost 6 bases, and 10 bases lay between the germline ends. CDR3 nucleotide sequence: TGTGCCAGCAAGCTAGGGGTTAATTCACCCCTCCACTTT. This encodes CASKLGVNSPLHF.

The table lists this clonotype with a few counts. The chain recombines TRBV20-1 with TRBJ2-1; D is ambiguous. CDR1 is DFQATT, CDR2 SNEGSKA, per germline (reference sequence). V lost 8 bases and J 0 bases, leaving 11 bases between the germline ends. CDR3 length: 13 residues. Here the CDR3 DNA reads TGCAGTATGCCCCTGAGCTCCTACAATGAGCAGTTCTTC. This encodes CSMPLSSYNEQFF.

The chain combines TRBV4-3 with TRBJ2-1, with TRBD2 matching 16 bases. Germline lookup yields CDR1 LGHNA and CDR2 YSLEER. This CDR3 is 19 amino acids long. Trimming at V came to 3 bases and at J to 3 bases, leaving 8 bases not matched to a gene. CDR3 protein: CASSHRGTSGGGIYNEQFF. The CDR3 DNA is TGCGCCAGCAGCCACCGCGGGACTAGCGGGGGGGGGATCTACAATGAGCAGTTCTTC.

The chain links TRBV29-1 to TRBJ2-3; TRBD1 matches at 7 bases. V lost 1 base, J lost 1 base, and 5 bases stayed unmatched. Germline CDR1 SQVTM, CDR2 ANQGSEA. The length of the CDR3 is 15 residues. CDR3 amino acids: CSVEGLTGGTDTQYF. DNA of the CDR3: TGCAGCGTTGAAGGTCTCACAGGGGGCACAGATACGCAGTATTTT.

The chain is built from TRBV2 and TRBJ1-1; D perhaps matches TRBD1 (6 bases). There are 15 residues in the CDR3. V shed 4 bases and J shed 1 base, with 13 bases lying between them. Germline V gene lookup returns CDR1 SNHLY and CDR2 FYNNEI. Here the CDR3 reads CASSGLGTSNTEAFF. The CDR3 DNA reads TGTGCCAGCAGTGGACTAGGGACATCGAACACTGAAGCTTTCTTT. Looking up the rest from reference TRBV2 and TRBJ1-1 gives the full variable domain: EPEVTQTPSHQVTQMGQEVILRCVPISNHLYFYWYRQILGQKVEFLVSFYNNEISEKSEIFDDQFSVERPDGSNFTLKIRSTKLEDSAMYFCASSGLGTSNTEAFFGQGTRLTVV.

The chain combines TRBV6-6 with TRBJ1-5, with a possible D match to TRBD1 (5 bases). The CDR3 consists of 15 residues. V was shortened by 6 bases and J by 7 bases, with 19 bases between the two germline ends. Germline loops: CDR1 MNHNY, CDR2 SVGAGI (reference sequence). This chain's CDR3 is CASSLGQGSFQPQHF. CDR3 sequence (DNA): TGTGCCAGCAGCTTGGGGCAGGGAAGTTTCCAGCCCCAGCATTTT.

This chain links TRBV20-1 with TRBJ1-2, with TRBD1 matching 8 bases. This CDR3 spans 12 amino acids. V trimming: 4 bases; J trimming: 7 bases; junction bases outside the gene matches: 5. The V gene's germline CDR1 is DFQATT and CDR2 SNEGSKA (reference sequence). CDR3 protein: CSAILQGGGYTF. In nucleotides, the CDR3 is TGCAGTGCTATTCTACAGGGGGGTGGCTACACCTTC.

V gene TRBV29-1 combines with J gene TRBJ2-2; 12 bases fit TRBD1. CDR1 is SQVTM and CDR2 is ANQGSEA in the germline V gene. CDR3 size: 15 residues. J lost 4 bases, V lost 7 bases, and 7 bases had no gene match. CDR3 DNA sequence: TGCAGCGCTACGGGACAGGGGGCCAGCACCGGGGAGCTGTTTTTT. Translation: CSATGQGASTGELFF.

Only one count was recorded for this clonotype. The rearrangement uses TRBV7-2 and TRBJ1-2; D might be TRBD1 (5 bases). CDR1 is SGHTA, CDR2 FQGNSA, per germline. The V and J ends lost 5 bases and 7 bases respectively, with 20 bases between them. The CDR3 contains 15 residues. CDR3: CASSPQWVAGTGYTF. The CDR3 DNA follows: TGTGCCAGCAGCCCCCAGTGGGTGGCTGGGACTGGCTACACCTTC.